Listed below are T cell receptor beta chains from one sample, sequenced in a study of T-cell reconstitution after alpha-beta-depleted transplantation in children. TCRdb processed the PCR reads anew with MiXCR; each CDR3 protein has one entry. The sample lists about half a million distinct CDR3 sequences, around an eighth occurring once. The sample in question was PBMCs from the stem cell graft donor, obtained from the stem cell graft. The receptors here all came from a human donor who donated a stem cell graft to a child with combined immunodeficiency. Each CDR3 is given with its conserved first and last residue. The D gene is left open where the match is weak. Clone sizes are given selectively: once, few, many, or a class where the clone is expanded.

j_call | v_call | clone_size | d_call | cdr3_nt | cdr3_aa
TRBJ2-1 | TRBV20-1 | many | - | TGCAGTGCACCCGACTCATTCTCCTACAATGAGCAGTTCTTC | CSAPDSFSYNEQFF
TRBJ2-4 | TRBV20-1 | many | TRBD1 | TGCAGTGCTAGACAGGGGGTGCTAGCCAAAAACATTCAGTACTTC | CSARQGVLAKNIQYF
TRBJ2-7 | TRBV12-3/TRBV12-4 | - | - | TGTGCCAGCAGTTTAGCTCGGGTGGAGCAGTACTTC | CASSLARVEQYF
TRBJ1-1 | TRBV29-1 | - | - | TGCAGCGTTGAAGAAGGGACCAACACTGAAGCTTTCTTT | CSVEEGTNTEAFF
TRBJ2-1 | TRBV7-2 | - | TRBD2 | TGTGCCAGCAGCCCGTTCCATGGGCTAGCGGGGGCTCGGAGCTCCTACAATGAGCAGTTCTTC | CASSPFHGLAGARSSYNEQFF
TRBJ1-5 | TRBV20-1 | - | - | TGCAGTGCTAGAGAGGAAGGGAGGCAGCCCCAGCATTTT | CSAREEGRQPQHF
TRBJ1-1 | TRBV29-1 | many | TRBD1 | TGCAGCGCAAAAGGACAGGTGAACACTGAAGCTTTCTTT | CSAKGQVNTEAFF
TRBJ2-7 | TRBV12-3/TRBV12-4 | - | - | TGTGCCAGCAGTTTGGCCCTTCTGAGCTCCTACGAGCAGTACTTC | CASSLALLSSYEQYF
TRBJ2-3 | TRBV3-1 | - | - | TGTGCCACCACCCAAGAGGTCCCGGGGGCCGGTACAGATACGCAGTATTTT | CATTQEVPGAGTDTQYF
TRBJ2-7 | TRBV27 | few | TRBD1 | TGTGCCAGCACCGACCCGGGACAGGAACTACACTTC | CASTDPGQELHF
TRBJ1-2 | TRBV5-1 | - | TRBD1 | TGCGCCAGCAGCTCGACCGGGACAGCCTCAGATAGCTACACCTTC | CASSSTGTASDSYTF
TRBJ1-4 | TRBV6-1 | many | - | TGTGCCAGCAGTGAAAACCCAACTAATGAAAAACTGTTTTTT | CASSENPTNEKLFF
TRBJ2-5 | TRBV7-9 | few | - | TGTGCCAGCAGCCTCGGGATACAGACCCAGTACTTC | CASSLGIQTQYF
TRBJ2-3 | TRBV7-9 | few | TRBD2 | TGTGCCAGCCCGGGGACTAGCGGGGAACTCAATACGCAGTATTTT | CASPGTSGELNTQYF
TRBJ2-7 | TRBV2 | few | - | TGTGCCAGCATAGCGATCTACGAGCAGTACTTC | CASIAIYEQYF
TRBJ2-3 | TRBV10-3 | - | TRBD1 | TGTGCCATCAGCCCCAGGGACAGGGGAACAGATACGCAGTATTTT | CAISPRDRGTDTQYF
TRBJ2-7 | TRBV9 | - | TRBD1 | TGTGCCAGCAGTCAACAGGGGATCGACGAGCAGTACTTC | CASSQQGIDEQYF
TRBJ1-5 | TRBV30 | few | - | TGTGCCTGGAGTCGGGTGGATCAGCCCCAGCATTTT | CAWSRVDQPQHF
TRBJ2-1 | TRBV24-1 | - | TRBD2 | TGTGCCACCAGTGGCTGGGCGGGAGATTCCTACAATGAGCAGTTCTTC | CATSGWAGDSYNEQFF
TRBJ2-3 | TRBV30 | - | TRBD2 | TGTGCCTGGAGTGGACTAGCGGGCACAGATACGCAGTATTTT | CAWSGLAGTDTQYF
TRBJ2-7 | TRBV20-1 | few | - | TGCAGTGCTAGTGAGGTTACAGTCAGCTCCTACGAGCAGTACTTC | CSASEVTVSSYEQYF
TRBJ2-3 | TRBV4-2 | few | - | TGTGCCAGCACCTCAGGTTCAGATACGCAGTATTTT | CASTSGSDTQYF
TRBJ2-3 | TRBV30 | - | TRBD2 | TGTGCCTGGAGGGCCATGGGACTAGCGGGCACAGATACGCAGTATTTT | CAWRAMGLAGTDTQYF
TRBJ2-7 | TRBV29-1 | - | - | TGCAGCGGTCCCCAGGGGCGATTCTCCGAGCAGTACTTC | CSGPQGRFSEQYF
TRBJ2-3 | TRBV11-2 | - | - | TGTGCCAGCAGCCAACCGACTAGTGGGAGCACAGATACGCAGTATTTT | CASSQPTSGSTDTQYF
TRBJ2-7 | TRBV5-1 | many | - | TGCGCCAGCAGCTTGGCACCGGGCCCCTACGAGCAGTACTTC | CASSLAPGPYEQYF
TRBJ2-5 | TRBV5-5 | - | - | TGTGCCAGCAGCTTGTATGTCAACGCCTTCCAAGAGACCCAGTACTTC | CASSLYVNAFQETQYF
TRBJ1-6 | TRBV9 | - | - | TGTGCCAGCACCGTCCTGACAGGTGCCGAAGAGGGATATAATTCACCCCTCCACTTT | CASTVLTGAEEGYNSPLHF
TRBJ2-5 | TRBV6-2/TRBV6-3 | - | TRBD2 | TGTGCCAGCAGTCGCGGGACTAGCGGGGGGCTGAAGACCCAGTACTTC | CASSRGTSGGLKTQYF
TRBJ2-7 | TRBV12-3/TRBV12-4 | many | TRBD2 | TGTGCCAGCAGTGCCGGGACTAACTCCTACGAGCAGTACTTC | CASSAGTNSYEQYF
TRBJ2-7 | TRBV20-1 | few | - | TGCAGTGCTGGACACCTACCCGAGCAGTACTTC | CSAGHLPEQYF
TRBJ2-1 | TRBV18 | few | TRBD1 | TGTGCCAGCTTACAGGGGGGAACCTACAATGAGCAGTTCTTC | CASLQGGTYNEQFF
TRBJ1-2 | TRBV5-1 | many | - | TGCGCCAGCAGCTTGTCCGGACAGCTAGGCTATGGCTACACCTTC | CASSLSGQLGYGYTF
TRBJ1-5 | TRBV9 | many | TRBD1 | TGTGCCAGCAGCGGTGGGACAGATAGCAATCAGCCCCAGCATTTT | CASSGGTDSNQPQHF
TRBJ2-1 | TRBV7-3 | - | TRBD1 | TGTGCCAGCAGCGCCACCCGGACAGGATACAATGAGCAGTTCTTC | CASSATRTGYNEQFF
TRBJ2-7 | TRBV12-3/TRBV12-4 | many | TRBD1 | TGTGCCAGCAGTGACGACTGGACAGGGGATGAGCAGTACTTC | CASSDDWTGDEQYF
TRBJ2-3 | TRBV10-3 | many | - | TGTGCCATAAACCGGGGGGATACGCAGTATTTT | CAINRGDTQYF
TRBJ2-2 | TRBV7-9 | - | - | TGTGCCAGCAAAGTAGCCGGGGAGCTGTTTTTT | CASKVAGELFF
TRBJ2-5 | TRBV6-1 | once | - | TGTGCCAGCAGTACGAGGGGTCCGGGAGAGACCCAGTACTTC | CASSTRGPGETQYF
TRBJ1-2 | TRBV7-2 | few | TRBD1 | TGTGCCAGCAGCTTAGAAGGGGGCCGGTATGGCTACACCTTC | CASSLEGGRYGYTF
TRBJ1-1 | TRBV29-1 | few | - | TGCAGCGTTGAAAGCAGGGAGGTTGAAGCTTTCTTT | CSVESREVEAFF
TRBJ2-5 | TRBV15 | few | - | TGTGCCACCAGCATTGGATCGGGCAGGGGTACAGAGACCCAGTACTTC | CATSIGSGRGTETQYF
TRBJ2-5 | TRBV6-2/TRBV6-3 | - | - | TGTGCCAGCAGTCGCCCGGGACAAACCCAAGAGACCCAGTACTTC | CASSRPGQTQETQYF